This T cell receptor (beta chain) was sequenced in a study of Graves' ophthalmopathy and Graves' hyperthyroidism. This clonotype was seen just once. CDR3 regions of TCR beta were amplified from RNA transcripts. Second-round multiplex PCR came after a first-round RT-PCR that employed HTBI primers. A single record per CDR3 protein comes from TCRdb applying MiXCR to the multiplex PCR reads. The sample consists of approximately 480,000 distinct CDR3 sequences, 13% to 15% of them appearing once. CDR1 and CDR2 from the germline V gene are SNHLY and FYNNEI. CDR3 length: 16 residues. V shed 3 bases and J 2 bases; nucleotides not matched to a gene: 7.

This clonotype was obtained from a woman in her 30s with Graves' ophthalmopathy. The chain recombines TRBV2 with TRBJ1-3; 7 positions agree with TRBD1. Material: blood. As DNA, the CDR3 is TGTGCCAGCAGTGAGGGGGGACAGCTACCTGGAAACACCATATATTTT. It codes for CASSEGGQLPGNTIYF.